This T cell receptor (beta chain) came from a study of blood T cells in healthy people across ages. Whole-study findings and limits: A greater number of naive CD4+ cells and higher diversity distinguished long-lived donors from aged donors. TCR beta diversity per million T cells fell roughly linearly with age.

This clonotype was detected many times. The antigen remains unidentified. The authors drew around 11 milliliters of peripheral blood from each donor. Per germline, CDR1 SQVTM and CDR2 ANQGSEA. V lost 8 bases and J lost 3; bases outside the gene matches: 7. The CDR3 contains 13 residues. A second PCR of about 7 to 12 cycles used a sample-barcoded 5' primer and a J-beta primer mix. TCRdb fed the 5' RACE reads into MiXCR, producing one record per CDR3 protein. The sample consists of roughly 900,000 distinct CDR3 sequences, around 26% of them appearing once. The chain couples TRBV29-1 to TRBJ2-1, with 7 bases lining up with TRBD1. What was sequenced was blood. The TCR originated in a woman at least 80 years old in good health. The CDR3 loop reads CSTLTGLYNEQFF. As DNA, the CDR3 is TGCAGCACCCTGACAGGGCTCTACAATGAGCAGTTCTTC.